This TCR beta chain is from a study of glioma-infiltrating T cells after dendritic cell vaccination (dated by TCRdb to about 2016). For the wider study: The cohort included some 15 glioblastoma patients drawn from Phase I and II dendritic cell vaccination trials, of whom 9 were newly diagnosed and 6 had recurrent disease. The vaccine consisted of monocyte-derived dendritic cells cultured approximately seven days with IL-4 and GM-CSF, then pulsed overnight with autologous tumor lysate. TCR sequencing metrics, including TIL content and tumor-blood repertoire overlap, were correlated with survival after dendritic cell vaccination. Each patient got three intradermal injections of the dendritic cell vaccine, spaced at biweekly intervals, in the arm below the axilla. Autologous tumor lysate-pulsed dendritic cell vaccination was administered to the patients between the early 2000s and the early 2010s. Tumor-infiltrating lymphocyte content was quantified and tumor and blood repertoires were compared in dendritic cell-vaccinated glioblastoma patients by deep sequencing of TCR beta CDR3 regions. Overall results and qualifications from the work: The three-group TCR overlap response model was described as speculative and requiring prospective validation. TCR clonality showed no direct relationship with survival, which suggests that a diverse polyclonal response may be important. The cohort was small and heterogeneous, few patients had complete blood and tumor sets, and even fewer had initial-recurrent tumor pairs. After dendritic cell vaccination, a higher estimated pretreatment TIL content predicted longer time to progression and overall survival.

To be selected, patients needed enough residual fresh-frozen tumor tissue and more than two years of available survival data. An isocitrate dehydrogenase mutation was not carried by any of the glioblastoma patients, although molecular status was otherwise variable. PBMC collection took place before vaccination, two weeks after the third vaccination, and at tumor progression if progression occurred. Genomic DNA was extracted with the Qiagen DNeasy Blood extraction Kit. Spanning cysteine to phenylalanine, the CDR3 consists of 14 amino acids. CDR3 DNA only is kept here, 42 bases in frame from base 1. V and J are trimmed by 4 bases and 8 bases, and the gene matches miss 7 bases of the junction. CDR1 and CDR2 (MNHNY, SVGAGI) derive from the germline V gene (reference sequence). Using the immunoSEQ assay, TCRB CDR3 regions were amplified from approximately 1.9 micrograms of genomic DNA, or from all available DNA when less than that was on hand. Multiplex PCR used 60 forward primers for TCR V beta segments and 13 reverse primers for J beta segments. Synthetic control templates were spiked into each sample at limiting dilution to estimate reads per starting template. The Illumina HiSeq System generated sequencing reads of 87 bp. Concerning the study's data processing: PCR and sequencing errors were removed by a nearest neighbor algorithm that merged closely related sequences. TCR overlap was measured as the percentage of unique tumor TCR beta sequences also present in the same patient's peripheral blood. The immuneACCESS repertoire file appears here via TCRdb, limited to in-frame rearrangements. These files lack a portion of the clones; in checked studies, under half of the deficit traces to unresolved V genes, and the cause of the others is not known. V, J and clone size are taken as reported in that table, and D and trimming were inferred from the DNA itself. The sample table shows over 90,000 clones, and more than 70% are seen once. The biggest ten clones account for less than 3% of the sample.

For this clone: The antigen this receptor binds is unknown. The input lacks base qualities; no much larger clone sits a single base away.

The specimen was blood, collected before dendritic cell vaccination. The sequence derives from a human donor with glioblastoma. The sequence links TRBV6-6 to TRBJ2-4; 8 bases in between match TRBD1. In nucleotides, the sequence is TGTGCCAGCAGTTCAGGGGGCCCGGCGGACATTCAGTACTTC. Its protein product is CASSSGGPADIQYF.